These 5 T cell receptor beta chains originate from one sample sequenced in a study of CD8 T cells in Susac syndrome. It was with random hexamers that about 0.45 to 1 ug RNA was reverse transcribed. One entry per CDR3 protein results from TCRdb running MiXCR on the immunoSEQ multiplex PCR reads. The sample comprises tens of thousands of distinct CDR3 sequences, about 92% of which are singletons, and about 0.54% rests with the top ten. Sequenced sample: CD8+ T cells from PBMCs. These receptors were taken from a human donor with multiple sclerosis.

This chain joins TRBV20-1 and TRBJ2-5; tentative D call: TRBD1 (5 bases). CDR1 and CDR2 from the germline V gene are DFQATT and SNEGSKA (reference sequence). The CDR3 is 13 amino acids. V was clipped by 0 bases and J by 3 bases, with 8 bases between them. The CDR3 DNA is TGCAGTGCTAGAGATGAAGGGGAAGAGACCCAGTACTTC. Protein product: CSARDEGEETQYF.

This clonotype has more than one count but fewer than ten. This chain links TRBV7-9 with TRBJ1-1, with D tentatively TRBD1 (6 bases). The germline V gene has CDR1 SEHNR and CDR2 FQNEAQ (reference sequence). The CDR3 is 14 residues long. V lost 3 bases, J lost 6 bases, and 14 bases lay in between. CDR3 sequence reads: CASSLGRGPPEAFF. CDR3 nucleotide sequence: TGTGCCAGCAGCTTGGGCAGGGGCCCCCCTGAAGCTTTCTTT.

The chain combines TRBV28 with TRBJ1-2; D may be TRBD1 (6 bases). Trimming took 6 bases from V and 2 from J, leaving 10 bases between them. The germline gives CDR1 MDHEN, CDR2 SYDVKM. This CDR3 spans 13 amino acids. The CDR3 region has the DNA TGTGCCAGCAGACAGACAGGAAACTATGGCTACACCTTC. Translating it yields CASRQTGNYGYTF.

The gene calls are TRBV7-9 and TRBJ1-1; D is undetermined. Trimming removed 3 bases from V and 4 bases from J, with 6 bases in between. This CDR3 contains 12 residues. CDR1 and CDR2 from the germline V gene are SEHNR and FQNEAQ (reference sequence). CDR3 coding DNA: TGTGCCAGCAGCTTTGCCGCCACTGAAGCTTTCTTT. Its translation is CASSFAATEAFF.

The rearrangement uses TRBV28 and TRBJ2-7; no firm D call. CDR1 is MDHEN, CDR2 SYDVKM, per germline. Trimming took 3 bases from V and 5 from J, leaving 5 bases between them. The CDR3 is made up of 11 amino acids. Here the CDR3 DNA reads TGTGCCAGCAGTTTCCGGGACGAGCAGTACTTC. Encoded protein: CASSFRDEQYF.